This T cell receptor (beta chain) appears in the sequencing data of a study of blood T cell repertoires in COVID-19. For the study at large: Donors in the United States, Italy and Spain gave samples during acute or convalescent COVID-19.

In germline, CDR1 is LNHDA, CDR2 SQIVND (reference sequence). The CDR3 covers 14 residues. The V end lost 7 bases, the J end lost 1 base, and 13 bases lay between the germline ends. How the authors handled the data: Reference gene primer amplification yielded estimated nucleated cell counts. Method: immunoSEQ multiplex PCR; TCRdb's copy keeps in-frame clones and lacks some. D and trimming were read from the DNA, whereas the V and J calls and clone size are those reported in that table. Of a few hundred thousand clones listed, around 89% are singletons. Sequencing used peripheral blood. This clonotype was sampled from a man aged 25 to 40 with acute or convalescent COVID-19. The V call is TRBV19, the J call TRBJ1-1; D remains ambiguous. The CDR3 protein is CASKRANQNTEAFF. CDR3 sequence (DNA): TGTGCCAGTAAGAGGGCAAACCAGAACACTGAAGCTTTCTTT.